This record looks at one TCR beta chain sequence and its context. Antigen: not known. The sample is drawn from a study of T cells in Graves' hyperthyroidism and ophthalmopathy. The CDR3 regions of TCR beta were amplified from RNA transcripts. The study used the HTBI primer set for a first-round RT-PCR of the TCR CDR3. One entry per CDR3 protein results from TCRdb running MiXCR on the multiplex PCR reads. Of 96,000 or so distinct CDR3 sequences in the sample, roughly 49% were seen once. The study, taken as a whole, reports: The model predicted ophthalmopathy a median roughly six months before onset.

V was trimmed by 2 bases and J by 4 bases, leaving 8 bases between them. The CDR3 contains 13 residues. The germline V gene has CDR1 ENHRY and CDR2 SYGVKD. Diagnosing involved the use of clinical symptoms, serum thyroxine and TRAb, thyroid ultrasound and orbital computed tomography. The authors took PBMCs from 10 ml fresh peripheral blood. The sample taken for sequencing was blood. This receptor was obtained from a woman aged 40 to 50 with Graves' hyperthyroidism. The chain is built from TRBV10-3 and TRBJ1-1; D may be TRBD1 (5 bases). CDR3: CAISEGGGTEAFF. The CDR3 DNA follows: TGTGCCATCAGTGAGGGGGGGGGCACTGAAGCTTTCTTT.